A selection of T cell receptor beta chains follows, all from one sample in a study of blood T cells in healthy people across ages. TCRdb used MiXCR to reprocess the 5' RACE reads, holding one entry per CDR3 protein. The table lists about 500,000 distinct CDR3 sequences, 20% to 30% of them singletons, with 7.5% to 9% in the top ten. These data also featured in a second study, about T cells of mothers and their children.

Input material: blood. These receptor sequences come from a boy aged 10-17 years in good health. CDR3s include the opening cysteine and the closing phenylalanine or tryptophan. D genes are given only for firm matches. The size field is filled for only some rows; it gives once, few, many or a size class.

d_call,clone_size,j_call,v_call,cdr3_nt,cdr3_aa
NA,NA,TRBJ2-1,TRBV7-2,TGTGCCAGCAGGTTCAGGGCCTTCAATAAGCAGTTCTTC,CASRFRAFNKQFF
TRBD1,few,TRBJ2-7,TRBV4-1,TGCGCCAGCAGCCAAGGGAAGTGGGACAGGGTATCCTACGAGCAGTACTTC,CASSQGKWDRVSYEQYF
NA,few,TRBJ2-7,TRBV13,TGTGCCAGCAGCCTCTGGGCGGTAGGCTACGAGCAGTACTTC,CASSLWAVGYEQYF
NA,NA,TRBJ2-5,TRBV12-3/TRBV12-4,TGTGCCAGCAGTTCGAATTTTGGGGGGGCAGAGACCCAGTACTTC,CASSSNFGGAETQYF
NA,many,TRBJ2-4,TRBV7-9,TGTGCCAGCGCACGACGGCTCAAAAACATTCAGTACTTC,CASARRLKNIQYF
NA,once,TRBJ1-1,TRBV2,TGTGCCCGCCGGGAAGACAGGTTAAACACTGAAGCTTTCTTT,CARREDRLNTEAFF
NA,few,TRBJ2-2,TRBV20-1,TGCAGTGCTACTAGCCCTCCAAGCGGCGGGGAGCTGTTTTTT,CSATSPPSGGELFF
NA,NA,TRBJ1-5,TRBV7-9,TGTGCCAGCAGTCAAGGGGGGGCCAATCAGCCCCAGCATTTT,CASSQGGANQPQHF
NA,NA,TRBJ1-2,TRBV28,TGTGCCAGCAGTCCCAGGGTTGAAGGCTACACCTTC,CASSPRVEGYTF
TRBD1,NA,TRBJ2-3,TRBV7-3,TGTGCCAGCAGCTCAGGACAGGGTTCAGATACGCAGTATTTT,CASSSGQGSDTQYF
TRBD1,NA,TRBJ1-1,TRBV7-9,TGTGCCAGCAGCTTAGGGCCCGGGACAGGTCAATATATGAACACTGAAGCTTTCTTT,CASSLGPGTGQYMNTEAFF
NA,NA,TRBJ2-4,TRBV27,TGTGCCAGCAGCTCTGTGGCAGGGAAGATAGCCAAAAACATTCAGTACTTC,CASSSVAGKIAKNIQYF
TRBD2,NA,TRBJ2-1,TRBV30,TGTGCCTGGAGTGGCCTCAGTAGGGGCGGGGGGGCCTTGGATGAGCAGTTCTTC,CAWSGLSRGGGALDEQFF
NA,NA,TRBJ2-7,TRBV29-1,TGCAGCGTAAACGTTATGGACTCCAGCTCCTACGAGCAGTACTTC,CSVNVMDSSSYEQYF
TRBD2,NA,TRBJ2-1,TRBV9,TGTGCCAGCAGCGTCTTAGCGGGAGGGAGTGATGAGCAGTTCTTC,CASSVLAGGSDEQFF
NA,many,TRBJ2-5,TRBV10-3,TGTGCCATCAGTGACGGAGGGGGGCCCCTCCAAGAGACCCAGTACTTC,CAISDGGGPLQETQYF
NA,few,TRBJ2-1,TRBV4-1,TGCGCCAGCAGCCAAGATCCGGATGAGCAGTTCTTC,CASSQDPDEQFF
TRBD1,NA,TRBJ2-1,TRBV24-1,TGTGCCACCGGAACAGGGACAGGGTTGAATGAGCAGTTCTTC,CATGTGTGLNEQFF
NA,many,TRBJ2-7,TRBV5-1,TGCGCCAGCAGCTCATCGGACAGCTACGAGCAGTACTTC,CASSSSDSYEQYF
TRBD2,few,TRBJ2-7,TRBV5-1,TGCGCCAGCAGCTTGGCCGGGACTAGAACCTCCTACGAGCAGTACTTC,CASSLAGTRTSYEQYF
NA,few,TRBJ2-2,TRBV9,TGTGCCAGCAGCGTAGGGGGGACGAGGGACGGGGAGCTGTTTTTT,CASSVGGTRDGELFF
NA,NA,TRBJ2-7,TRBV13,TGTGCCAGCAGCTTAGGGCTCCTCTTAGTCCAGCTCTACGAGCAGTACTTC,CASSLGLLLVQLYEQYF
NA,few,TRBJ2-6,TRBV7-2,TGTGCCAGCAGCTTAGTGAGAAGGGCCAACGTCCTGACTTTC,CASSLVRRANVLTF